This TCR beta chain was documented in a study of vaccination and CD4 T cells after COVID-19. Looking at the study overall: Six males and four females, two of them Hispanic, were enrolled as convalescents. Convalescent patients gave post-COVID blood a median roughly 96 days post-diagnosis, range 35 to 161.

CD4+ T cells that had been cultured provided DNA sequenced with the Oncomine TCR Beta short-read assay. TCRdb independently ran MiXCR on the PCR reads; one entry per CDR3 protein. The table shows around 13,000 distinct CDR3 sequences, with roughly 68% occurring only once. This clonotype has more than one count but fewer than ten. Its antigen is unidentified. Treatment noted: approximately 9-day PBMC culture with coronavirus spike peptide pools or control peptides (ViraFEST assay). Trimming took 6 bases from V and 0 from J, leaving 14 bases between them. The CDR3 has 16 amino acids. The germline V gene has CDR1 LNHDA and CDR2 SQIVND (reference sequence).

Sequenced material: CD4+ T cells from blood, cultured in vitro, taken before SARS-CoV-2 vaccination. The clonotype comes from a human donor who had recovered from COVID-19. The rearrangement joins TRBV19 to TRBJ1-4; D is uncertain. CDR3 nucleotides: TGTGCCAGTAGAACCACCGGGCCTGCAACTAATGAAAAACTGTTTTTT. Its translation is CASRTTGPATNEKLFF.